The 11 T cell receptor beta chains below all came from one sample that was sequenced in a study of blood T cell repertoires in COVID-19. Using immunoSEQ multiplex PCR, the repertoire was profiled, and TCRdb retains in-frame clones only, with some absent. Among tens of thousands of clones listed, about four fifths were seen once. Sequencing was performed on peripheral blood. The source is a man of 80 years or more with COVID-19, enrolled during active disease.

This clone was seen a single time. The chain carries TRBV7-2 and TRBJ1-4; TRBD1 matches at 9 bases. The junction had 9 bases not matched to a gene; V was cut back by 5 bases and J by 8 bases. The CDR3 runs 15 residues. In germline, CDR1 is SGHTA, CDR2 FQGNSA. The CDR3 reads CASSTTGTGQEKLFF. CDR3 DNA: TGTGCCAGCAGCACGACCGGGACAGGGCAGGAAAAACTGTTTTTT.

The chain is built from TRBV7-2 and TRBJ1-2, with TRBD1 matching 9 bases. Losses at the gene ends were 0 bases for V and 1 base for J; bases not matched to a gene: 9. The CDR3 length is 18 residues. Germline V CDR1 and CDR2: SGHTA, FQGNSA. The DNA of the CDR3 is TGTGCCAGCAGCTTAGCTGGCGGGACAGGGCGTTTTAACTATGGCTACACCTTC. Translating it yields CASSLAGGTGRFNYGYTF.

The chain is built from TRBV6-6 and TRBJ1-3; TRBD1 aligns across 10 bases. From germline, CDR1 is MNHNY and CDR2 SVGAGI (reference sequence). The CDR3 covers 17 residues. The trim removed 5 bases at V and 5 bases at J, leaving 12 bases unmatched. The CDR3 DNA follows: TGTGCCAGCAGTCCCGCCCTTTCGGGACAGGGGCGAAACACCATATATTTT. As protein: CASSPALSGQGRNTIYF.

The V gene is TRBV6-5, the J gene TRBJ1-5; 7 bases align to TRBD1. V shed 8 bases, J shed 4 bases, and the junction held 11 bases outside the gene matches. This CDR3 is 15 amino acids long. Germline CDR1 is MNHEY and CDR2 is SVGAGI. The CDR3 sequence: CASGTPGQLNQPQHF. In DNA, the CDR3 is TGTGCCAGCGGTACACCGGGACAGCTTAATCAGCCCCAGCATTTT.

The gene calls are TRBV30 and TRBJ2-5; TRBD2 matches at 9 bases. After removal of 1 base from V and 6 bases from J, the junction contained 9 bases not matched to a gene. Germline CDR1 reads GTSNPN; CDR2 reads SVGIG (reference sequence). The CDR3 is 15 amino acids. The CDR3 coding sequence is TGTGCCTGGAGTGGTGAAGCGGGGGGAGGAAAGACCCAGTACTTC. This encodes CAWSGEAGGGKTQYF.

DNA of the CDR3: TGTGCCAGCAGCTGGGCCGCACAGGGGAACTATGGCTACACCTTC. As protein: CASSWAAQGNYGYTF. This chain links TRBV5-4 with TRBJ1-2; 7 bases are shared with TRBD1. CDR1 is SGHNT, CDR2 YYREEE, per germline (reference sequence). The CDR3 covers 15 residues. J gave up 2 bases and V 3 bases, and 7 bases lay outside the gene matches.

The chain carries TRBV2 and TRBJ1-2; D perhaps matches TRBD1 (5 bases). The V end was cut by 2 bases, the J end by 5 bases, with 12 bases between. Germline V gene lookup returns CDR1 SNHLY and CDR2 FYNNEI. This CDR3 comprises 14 residues. In nucleotides, the CDR3 is TGTGCCAGCAGTGAAAGGGGTGGACAATATGGCTACACCTTC. Encoded protein: CASSERGGQYGYTF.

About this clone: This sample also contains other DNA sequences that code for the same CDR3. This sequence joins TRBV19 and TRBJ2-1, with D possibly TRBD1 on 6 matching bases. Germline values: CDR1 LNHDA, CDR2 SQIVND (reference sequence). The V and J ends lost 3 bases and 0 bases respectively, with 9 bases between them. The CDR3 loop spans 15 amino acids. In DNA, the CDR3 is TGTGCCAGTAGTATTAGGGACAACTCCTACAATGAGCAGTTCTTC. This translates into CASSIRDNSYNEQFF.

This clone has only one observation. The chain has TRBV6-6 and TRBJ1-5, with 7 bases identical to TRBD1. V shed 0 bases and J 4 bases; nucleotides not matched to a gene: 3. This CDR3 is built from 15 residues. From germline, CDR1 is MNHNY and CDR2 SVGAGI (reference sequence). CDR3 coding DNA: TGTGCCAGCAGTTACTCAGGGGGCCGGAATCAGCCCCAGCATTTT. This codes for CASSYSGGRNQPQHF.

This clone was seen just once. The chain is built from TRBV18 and TRBJ2-7, with TRBD1 matching over 8 bases. Germline CDR1 is KGHSH and CDR2 is LQKENI. After removal of 6 bases from V and 0 bases from J, the junction contained 4 bases not matched to a gene. This CDR3 has 14 residues. CDR3 protein: CASSLDRGSYEQYF. The CDR3 nucleotides are TGTGCCAGCTCCCTTGACAGGGGCTCCTACGAGCAGTACTTC. Combining the CDR3 with reference TRBV18 and TRBJ2-7 gives the whole variable domain NAGVMQNPRHLVRRRGQEARLRCSPMKGHSHVYWYRQLPEEGLKFMVYLQKENIIDESGMPKERFSAEFPKEGPSILRIQQVVRGDSAAYFCASSLDRGSYEQYFGPGTRLTVT.

This chain uses TRBV9 with TRBJ1-2, with 11 bases aligning to TRBD1. Germline CDR1 reads SGDLS; CDR2 reads YYNGEE. This CDR3 contains 15 residues. V was pared by 3 bases and J by 4 bases, with 5 bases of the junction left unmatched. The CDR3 nucleotides are TGTGCCAGCAGCGCGGGGACAGGGGGTTTCTATGGCTACACCTTC. Its translation is CASSAGTGGFYGYTF.